What follows are 20 T cell receptor beta chains derived from one specimen sequenced in a study of somatic mutations in cytotoxic T cells in rheumatoid arthritis. The table came from immunoSEQ multiplex PCR; TCRdb's copy has only in-frame clones and leaves some out. The sample gives more than 20,000 clones, about 80% of which show up once; approximately 5.1% is in the top ten. The sequenced sample was CD8+ T cells sorted from blood. The receptors shown here come from a man over 45 in good health.

The chain combines TRBV27 with TRBJ2-1; D is undetermined. The V and J ends lost 6 bases and 0 bases respectively, with 12 bases between them. The CDR3 runs 15 residues. Germline CDR1 is MNHEY and CDR2 is SMNVEV (reference sequence). CDR3 sequence reads: CASSLLSRSYNEQFF. The CDR3 DNA reads as TGTGCCAGCAGCCTACTCAGCCGCTCCTACAATGAGCAGTTCTTC.

Written as DNA, the CDR3 is TGTGCCTGGAGTGCCGGGGCGGGCACAGATACGCAGTATTTT. Protein: CAWSAGAGTDTQYF. The chain has TRBV30 and TRBJ2-3; D assignment may be TRBD1 or TRBD2 (5 bases each). The CDR3 extends over 14 amino acids. CDR1 and CDR2 from the germline V gene are GTSNPN and SVGIG (reference sequence). The V end was cut by 1 base, the J end by 1 base, with 9 bases between.

The CDR3 nucleotides read TGTGCCAGCAGTATAGGGGAGGAGGTTGAAAAACTGTTTTTT. Translation: CASSIGEEVEKLFF. V and J are TRBV6-1 and TRBJ1-4; a possible D gene is TRBD1 (5 bases). The CDR3 length is 14 residues. Trimming left V 5 bases short and J 7 bases short, with 14 bases between. Germline V lookup: CDR1 MNHNS, CDR2 SASEGT.

The chain is built from TRBV28 and TRBJ2-6; TRBD1 matches at 7 bases. The V segment lost 7 bases and the J segment 3 bases; nucleotides outside the gene matches: 6. The germline gives CDR1 MDHEN, CDR2 SYDVKM. This CDR3 has 15 amino acids. CDR3 sequence: CASTFTGVGANVLTF. CDR3 sequence (DNA): TGTGCCAGCACTTTCACAGGGGTTGGGGCCAACGTCCTGACTTTC.

The J gene is TRBJ1-6, the V gene TRBV30; D is perhaps TRBD1 (6 bases). This CDR3 region has 14 residues. Trimming cost V 1 base and J 6 bases, with 10 bases left between them. The V gene's germline CDR1 is GTSNPN and CDR2 SVGIG (reference sequence). CDR3 amino acids: CAWSEGQINSPLHF. The CDR3 DNA reads TGTGCCTGGAGTGAAGGACAGATTAATTCACCCCTCCACTTT. Full variable domain (outside the CDR3, taken from reference TRBV30 and TRBJ1-6): SQTIHQWPATLVQPVGSPLSLECTVEGTSNPNLYWYRQAAGRGLQLLFYSVGIGQISSEVPQNLSASRPQDRQFILSSKKLLLSDSGFYLCAWSEGQINSPLHFGNGTRLTVT.

The chain joins TRBV27 to TRBJ2-1; 8 nucleotides align to TRBD2. Germline CDR1 and CDR2: MNHEY and SMNVEV (reference sequence). V was clipped by 7 bases and J by 5 bases; unmatched bases: 13. CDR3 length: 16 residues. The CDR3 is CASIVKRETFDNEQFF. The CDR3 bases are TGTGCCAGCATCGTGAAGCGGGAGACCTTTGACAATGAGCAGTTCTTC.

The genes are TRBV21-1 and TRBJ1-2; the listed D gene, TRBD1, was not tested against the DNA. TRBV21-1 is given as a pseudogene. CDR3 length: 15 residues. CDR3 sequence: CASSNCQGLNYGYTF. The CDR3 nucleotides read TGTGCCAGCAGCAATTGTCAGGGGCTAAACTATGGCTACACCTTC.

The chain couples TRBV7-9 to TRBJ2-3; the match to TRBD1 covers 8 bases. The V and J ends lost 11 bases and 3 bases, in that order; junction bases with no gene match: 4. The CDR3 covers 12 residues. CDR1 is SEHNR, CDR2 FQNEAQ, per germline (reference sequence). The CDR3 protein is CAVRQGTDTQYF. CDR3 nucleotides: TGTGCCGTACGACAGGGGACAGATACGCAGTATTTT.

The rearrangement uses TRBV4-1 and TRBJ1-1; TRBD1 might be the D (6 bases). The V end was cut by 4 bases, the J end by 0 bases, with 12 bases between. CDR1 and CDR2 (germline): MGHRA, YSYEKL. The CDR3 has 15 amino acids. The CDR3 loop is CASSRYRALNTEAFF. The CDR3 bases are TGCGCCAGCAGCCGGTACAGGGCCCTGAACACTGAAGCTTTCTTT.

V gene TRBV7-9 combines with J gene TRBJ1-1; D unclear. V dropped 4 bases and J dropped 1 base, with 13 bases sitting between them. Germline CDR1 is SEHNR and CDR2 is FQNEAQ (reference sequence). There are 15 residues in the CDR3. The CDR3 protein is CASSSTQKGNTEAFF. The CDR3 region has the DNA TGTGCCAGCAGCTCGACCCAGAAGGGGAACACTGAAGCTTTCTTT.

J is TRBJ2-7 and V is TRBV27, with D maybe TRBD2 (6 bases). Trimming left V 6 bases short and J 1 base short, with 16 bases between. Germline CDR1 is MNHEY and CDR2 is SMNVEV (reference sequence). The CDR3 is 15 amino acids. CDR3 nucleotides: TGTGCCAGCAGCAGACGGGGTAGCGGATCCTACGAGCAGTACTTC. Amino acid sequence: CASSRRGSGSYEQYF.

This sequence joins TRBV11-3 and TRBJ2-7; a possible D gene is TRBD2 (5 bases). V lost 7 bases, J lost 0 bases, and 13 bases lay in between. Germline CDR1 and CDR2: SGHNT and YENEEA. The CDR3 is made up of 14 amino acids. CDR3 sequence (DNA): TGTGCCAGCACGGACCGGGGATCCTCCTACGAGCAGTACTTC. The encoded protein is CASTDRGSSYEQYF.

The chain couples TRBV19 to TRBJ2-3; 8 bases agree with TRBD2. Germline V gives CDR1 LNHDA, CDR2 SQIVND (reference sequence). The CDR3 length is 14 residues. V lost 8 bases and J lost 6; bases outside the gene matches: 10. CDR3 in amino acids: CASQIGTSRDTQYF. The CDR3 bases are TGTGCCAGTCAAATCGGGACTAGTAGGGATACGCAGTATTTT.

The chain carries TRBV27 and TRBJ1-5; TRBD1 is a possible D gene (6 bases). With 5 bases removed from V and 1 base from J, the gap between germline ends came to 21 bases. CDR3 length: 18 residues. Germline lookup yields CDR1 MNHEY and CDR2 SMNVEV (reference sequence). The CDR3 is CASSPGGGGRRSNQPQHF. CDR3 DNA sequence: TGTGCCAGCAGTCCCGGTGGGGGGGGGCGTCGAAGCAATCAGCCCCAGCATTTT.

The gene calls are TRBV18 and TRBJ1-2; unclear D gene. Trimming removed 1 base from V and 0 bases from J, with 9 bases in between. This CDR3 region has 15 residues. Germline CDR1 is KGHSH and CDR2 is LQKENI. CDR3 region: CASSPLQGANYGYTF. In DNA, the CDR3 is TGTGCCAGCTCACCACTCCAAGGAGCTAACTATGGCTACACCTTC.

This chain connects TRBV9 to TRBJ2-6; 8 bases agree with TRBD2. The CDR3 length is 20 residues. Germline assignment: CDR1 SGDLS and CDR2 YYNGEE. V lost 1 base and J lost 1; bases outside the gene matches: 13. In nucleotides, the CDR3 is TGTGCCAGCAGCGTAACGCTGCGGGGGGCGAGTTTGTCTGGGGCCAACGTCCTGACTTTC. Amino acids: CASSVTLRGASLSGANVLTF. Based on the CDR3 plus reference TRBV9 and TRBJ2-6, the full variable domain is DSGVTQTPKHLITATGQRVTLRCSPRSGDLSVYWYQQSLDQGLQFLIQYYNGEERAKGNILERFSAQQFPDLHSELNLSSLELGDSALYFCASSVTLRGASLSGANVLTFGAGSRLTVL.

The sample holds one count of this clone. This chain links TRBV7-9 with TRBJ1-2; perhaps TRBD1 as D (5 bases). V was clipped by 7 bases and J by 2 bases, with 17 bases between them. Germline CDR1 and CDR2: SEHNR and FQNEAQ (reference sequence). This CDR3 is 15 amino acids long. CDR3: CASNPQGGPNYGYTF. For the CDR3, the DNA is TGTGCCAGCAACCCGCAGGGAGGCCCCAACTATGGCTACACCTTC.

This rearrangement joins TRBV7-9 to TRBJ2-7; D is unclear. This CDR3 is 19 amino acids long. V was cut by 5 bases and J by 2 bases, with 28 bases left in between. The germline V gene encodes CDR1 SEHNR and CDR2 FQNEAQ (reference sequence). CDR3 amino acids: CASSTSSPTPVEKPYEQYF. CDR3 in DNA: TGTGCCAGCAGCACCAGCAGCCCTACTCCCGTGGAGAAGCCCTACGAGCAGTACTTC.

This chain links TRBV2 with TRBJ1-2; no reliable D call. Germline assignment: CDR1 SNHLY and CDR2 FYNNEI. CDR3 length: 12 amino acids. V was pared by 3 bases and J by 1 base, with 3 bases between. CDR3 amino acids: CASSDSNYGYTF. The CDR3 DNA sequence: TGTGCCAGCAGTGACAGTAACTATGGCTACACCTTC.

The rearrangement links TRBV6-5 to TRBJ2-3, with D tentatively TRBD2 (5 bases). Trimming cost V 0 bases and J 5 bases, with 15 bases left between them. The CDR3 is made up of 16 amino acids. From germline, CDR1 is MNHEY and CDR2 SVGAGI. CDR3 loop: CASSYSGAPREDTQYF. CDR3 nucleotides: TGTGCCAGCAGTTACTCGGGCGCCCCCCGGGAAGATACGCAGTATTTT.